This TCR beta chain was identified during a study of OX40 agonist ivuxolimab in advanced cancers. Broadly, across the study: Ivuxolimab was a fully human IgG2 agonistic monoclonal antibody targeting the costimulatory receptor OX40 (CD134). Peripheral TCRbeta sequencing was intended to test whether TCR sequence diversity was altered and clonal T-cell expansion was caused by ivuxolimab. Intravenous ivuxolimab was administered to patients every 2 weeks at six dose levels: 0.01, 0.1, 0.3, 1.5, 3 and 10 mg/kg. Prior anti-PD-1, anti-PD-L1 or anti-CTLA-4 therapy was permitted, and checkpoint inhibitors had been received by less than 45% of dose-escalation patients. The monotherapy dose-escalation portion (N ≈ 57 patients) of the phase I ivuxolimab trial is reported in the paper. In the dose-escalation cohort, approximately 83% of patients were male, and the mean age was 60 years with a range of roughly 20 to 79. Of the roughly 51 patients in dose escalation, some 20 had hepatocellular carcinoma, some 15 had melanoma, 9 had renal cell carcinoma and 9 had head and neck cancer. Three dose-escalation patients achieved partial responses, one with hepatocellular carcinoma and two with cutaneous melanoma.

The trial excluded patients who had a history of autoimmune disease or were on systemic immunosuppression. Peripheral blood for TCR sequencing was collected from all dose cohorts at baseline, on cycle 4 day 1, and on cycle 7 day 1. The samples were drawn from a first-in-human, open-label, multicenter phase I dose-escalation trial of ivuxolimab. The trial enrolled adults with locally advanced or metastatic head and neck squamous cell, hepatocellular, melanoma or renal cell carcinoma. Before TCR sequencing, CD4+ and CD8+ T cells were separately sorted from peripheral blood. Taken from cysteine to phenylalanine, the CDR3 has 15 residues. Only the CDR3 DNA stays, 45 bases, in frame from base 1. V loses 3 bases at its end and J loses 6 bases; junction bases beyond the gene matches: 6. CDR1 and CDR2 are read off the germline V gene as MDHEN and SYDVKM. For sequencing of the TCRbeta CDR3 region, genomic DNA was extracted from the sorted cells. TCRbeta CDR3 regions were sequenced using the immunoSEQ Assay. Not all clones reach the TCRdb copy of this immuneACCESS table, which keeps in-frame sequences only. Checked studies attribute under half of the gap to unresolved V genes and leave the rest unexplained. This sample holds under 35,000 clones; 84% were observed only once. Approximately 20% of the sample comes from the top ten.

This clone was seen a handful of times. Its binding antigen is unknown. Base qualities were left out, and no much larger clone turns up one base away. The study at large found these results: Low levels of normalized T-cell clonal expansion were also seen in some patients who did not respond. In the 0.1-3.0 mg/kg groups, partial responders had among the lowest normalized peripheral clonal expansion, particularly in CD8+ T cells. Clonal expansion of both CD4+ and CD8+ blood T cells was observed from baseline to week 6 at doses 0.1 to 3.0 mg/kg. Antigen specificity was not determined for the clonally expanded peripheral T cells. After ivuxolimab, CD8+ T cells had more expanded clones than CD4+ T cells on average.

The sample in question was CD4+ or CD8+ T cells sorted from blood, obtained in a trial of the OX40 agonist ivuxolimab. The chain couples TRBV28 to TRBJ2-1; 9 bases in between match TRBD2. The clonotype was recovered from an adult with an advanced solid tumor such as melanoma, head and neck, liver or kidney cancer. The encoded CDR3 is CASSFLREGANEQFF. The nucleotide sequence is TGTGCCAGCAGTTTCTTGCGGGAGGGGGCCAATGAGCAGTTCTTC.